A single sample gave rise to the 7 T cell receptor beta chains below, sequenced in a study of blood T cell repertoires in COVID-19. TCRdb keeps only in-frame clones here, not all; method: immunoSEQ multiplex PCR. The sample has 90,000 to 140,000 clones; roughly 79% are singletons. Sequenced: peripheral blood. These TCRs come from a man at least 80 years old with acute or convalescent COVID-19.

The chain uses TRBV25-1 and TRBJ2-1; a possible D gene is TRBD1 (5 bases). The V gene lost 8 bases and the J gene lost 7 bases, with 15 bases spanning the gap. This CDR3 comprises 13 residues. Per germline, CDR1 MGHDK and CDR2 SYGVNS. The CDR3 loop is CASCSTAINEQFF. For the CDR3, the DNA is TGTGCCAGCTGTTCGACAGCAATTAATGAGCAGTTCTTC. The full variable domain, with the rest looked up from reference TRBV25-1 and TRBJ2-1, is EADIYQTPRYLVIGTGKKITLECSQTMGHDKMYWYQQDPGMELHLIHYSYGVNSTEKGDLSSESTVSRIRTEHFPLTLESARPSHTSQYLCASCSTAINEQFFGPGTRLTVL.

This chain links TRBV5-6 with TRBJ2-2; weak D call: TRBD2 (6 bases). Germline CDR1 is SGHDT and CDR2 is YYEEEE. V lost 0 bases and J 0 bases, leaving 9 bases between the germline ends. The CDR3 spans 16 residues. CDR3 sequence (DNA): TGTGCCAGCAGCTTGGTTGGAGGGTCGAACACCGGGGAGCTGTTTTTT. It translates to CASSLVGGSNTGELFF. Supplemented by reference TRBV5-6 and TRBJ2-2, the full variable domain reads DAGVTQSPTHLIKTRGQQVTLRCSPKSGHDTVSWYQQALGQGPQFIFQYYEEEERQRGNFPDRFSGHQFPNYSSELNVNALLLGDSALYLCASSLVGGSNTGELFFGEGSRLTVL.

The J gene is TRBJ2-7, the V gene TRBV6-5; D possibly corresponds to TRBD1 (6 bases). The CDR3 sequence is 14 residues long. Germline assignment: CDR1 MNHEY and CDR2 SVGAGI. Trimming took 8 bases from V and 1 from J, leaving 15 bases between them. This CDR3 is CASQGNTRSYEQYF. CDR3 DNA: TGTGCCAGCCAGGGGAATACGAGATCCTACGAGCAGTACTTC.

This rearrangement joins TRBV9 to TRBJ1-4, with TRBD1 as a possible D gene (5 bases). This CDR3 contains 14 residues. The germline gives CDR1 SGDLS, CDR2 YYNGEE. The ends were cut back, 3 bases at V and 8 bases at J, with 14 bases in the middle. CDR3 bases: TGTGCCAGCAGCGCCTCAGGGTACCGAGAAAAACTGTTTTTT. This encodes CASSASGYREKLFF.

V is TRBV28 and J is TRBJ2-7; the match to TRBD2 covers 12 bases. The germline CDR1 and CDR2 sequences are MDHEN and SYDVKM. V was clipped by 7 bases and J by 5 bases; unmatched bases: 6. This CDR3 is built from 14 residues. CDR3 in DNA: TGTGCCAGCATTGGACTAGCGGGAAAGGACGAGCAGTACTTC. It encodes CASIGLAGKDEQYF.

The chain recombines TRBV19 with TRBJ1-5; 7 bases align to TRBD1. Germline CDR1 and CDR2: LNHDA and SQIVND (reference sequence). The CDR3 contains 16 residues. V was clipped by 1 base and J by 7 bases; unmatched bases: 10. The CDR3 spells CASSIGWPGGNQPQHF. The DNA for the CDR3 is TGTGCCAGTAGTATAGGCTGGCCAGGGGGAAACCAGCCCCAGCATTTT.

V usage is TRBV5-1 and J usage is TRBJ1-1, with D perhaps matching TRBD1 (6 bases). This CDR3 comprises 15 residues. Looked up from germline, CDR1 is SGHRS and CDR2 is YFSETQ. Trimming pared 0 bases from V and 6 bases from J, leaving 15 bases between. The CDR3, as DNA: TGCGCCAGCAGCTTGGCTTGGGGGCGGAGCTCTGAAGCTTTCTTT. Translating it yields CASSLAWGRSSEAFF.